Presented here are 21 T cell receptor beta chains from one specimen sequenced in a study of regulatory T cells in long-lasting Graves disease. CDR3 regions were amplified by Arm-PCR using iRepertoire HTBI primers to build TCR beta libraries. TCRdb called the multiplex PCR reads again in MiXCR, with one record for every CDR3 protein. The data hold about half a million distinct CDR3 sequences, with about 12% observed a single time. As for time point: newly diagnosed GD, antithyroid drugs for less than 3 months. TCR sequences were obtained from RNA taken from PBMCs. These data were also filed under a second study, of T cells in Graves' hyperthyroidism and ophthalmopathy.

The source was peripheral blood mononuclear cells (PBMCs), collected at new diagnosis, from a patient treated with antithyroid drugs. The receptors were gathered from a woman aged 30 to 39 with Graves disease.

This clonotype was seen many times. This chain joins TRBV19 and TRBJ2-1; 7 bases fit TRBD2. Germline V gene lookup returns CDR1 LNHDA and CDR2 SQIVND (reference sequence). The CDR3 totals 15 residues. V gave up 3 bases and J gave up 7 bases; unmatched junction bases: 9. CDR3: CASSIGREGKNEQFF. DNA for the CDR3: TGTGCCAGTAGTATCGGCAGGGAGGGTAAGAATGAGCAGTTCTTC.

This clonotype came up a few times. The V and J genes are TRBV12-3 or TRBV12-4 and TRBJ2-5, with a tentative D call TRBD2 (5 bases). Trimming took off 6 bases at V and 2 bases at J, with 13 bases between the two ends. This CDR3 has 14 residues. For the CDR3, the DNA is TGTGCCAGCAGCAGGACGAGGGAACAAGAGACCCAGTACTTC. Protein sequence: CASSRTREQETQYF.

This clonotype was detected only a few times. The rearrangement links TRBV28 to TRBJ2-2; either TRBD1 or TRBD2 may fit D (5 bases each). CDR3 length: 19 amino acids. Trimming took 8 bases from V and 1 from J, leaving 26 bases between them. CDR1 and CDR2 (germline): MDHEN, SYDVKM. The CDR3 DNA follows: TGTGCCAGCGCATCCGGTCGTCTAACGGGACCCTTGAACACCGGGGAGCTGTTTTTT. Translating gives CASASGRLTGPLNTGELFF.

At least ten counts were recorded for this clonotype. At one end, the junction sequence differs from germline, possibly due to a read error. The V and J genes are TRBV12-3 or TRBV12-4 and TRBJ1-4; the D gene is possibly TRBD1 (6 bases). This CDR3 has 15 residues. The CDR3: CTSSLLGGLGEKLFF. CDR3 nucleotide sequence: TGTACCAGCAGTTTACTTGGGGGCTTAGGGGAAAAACTGTTTTTT.

The chain uses TRBV9 and TRBJ1-1, with D possibly matching TRBD1 (5 bases). The CDR3 is 18 residues long. CDR1 and CDR2 (germline): SGDLS, YYNGEE. The germline V and J ends were trimmed by 0 bases and 0 bases, with 18 bases remaining between them. DNA of the CDR3: TGTGCCAGCAGCGTAGTTGTGGAGGGGACGGATTTGAACACTGAAGCTTTCTTT. It yields the protein CASSVVVEGTDLNTEAFF.

This clonotype was observed at least ten times. V gene TRBV27 combines with J gene TRBJ2-7, with no clear D. The CDR3 covers 11 residues. The V gene lost 5 bases and the J gene lost 3 bases, with 5 bases spanning the gap. Germline CDR1 is MNHEY and CDR2 is SMNVEV (reference sequence). CDR3 bases: TGTGCCAGCAGTAATCACTACGAGCAGTACTTC. Translation gives CASSNHYEQYF.

This clonotype was seen many times. This chain links TRBV11-3 with TRBJ2-1; 9 bases align to TRBD1. V dropped 5 bases and J dropped 8; count of bases not matched to a gene: 10. The CDR3 consists of 15 residues. Germline values: CDR1 SGHNT, CDR2 YENEEA. The CDR3 is CASSRRQQGADEQFF. The CDR3 nucleotides read TGTGCCAGCAGCCGAAGACAACAGGGGGCGGATGAGCAGTTCTTC.

Comment on this clonotype: A far larger clone is a single base away, which makes a read error likely. The genes are TRBV27 and TRBJ2-3; the D gene is possibly TRBD1 (6 bases). The better agreement between TRBJ1-1 and the DNA end casts doubt on the J call. Germline assignment: CDR1 MNHEY and CDR2 SMNVEV (reference sequence). There are 14 residues in the CDR3. This CDR3 reads CANSPFKGGTEAFF. The CDR3 DNA is TGTGCCAACAGTCCCTTTAAAGGGGGCACTGAAGCTTTCTTT.

This clonotype was seen ten or more times. The V and J genes are TRBV11-2 and TRBJ1-3; D is ambiguous. V gave up 0 bases and J gave up 4 bases, with 1 base separating them. CDR3 length: 12 amino acids. CDR1 is SGHAT and CDR2 is FQNNGV in the germline V gene. The CDR3 region is CASSLEGNTIYF. The CDR3 DNA follows: TGTGCCAGCAGCTTAGAAGGAAACACCATATATTTT.

This clonotype was recorded many times. The chain couples TRBV7-2 to TRBJ2-1; D remains unclear. Trimming cost V 2 bases and J 5 bases, with 7 bases left between them. Germline V gene sequence: CDR1 SGHTA, CDR2 FQGNSA. This CDR3 contains 13 residues. In DNA form, the CDR3 reads TGTGCCAGCAGCTTACGATCCAACAATGAGCAGTTCTTC. This encodes CASSLRSNNEQFF.

This clonotype came up many times. V and J are TRBV9 and TRBJ1-6; possible D gene TRBD1, 6 bases. The germline CDR1 and CDR2 sequences are SGDLS and YYNGEE. CDR3 size: 15 residues. V was pared by 2 bases and J by 6 bases, with 12 bases between. CDR3 DNA sequence: TGTGCCAGCAGCGTTGAACAGGGAACTAATTCACCCCTCCACTTT. It is translated as CASSVEQGTNSPLHF.

This clonotype appeared many times. The rearrangement joins TRBV10-2 to TRBJ1-1; D is unresolved. The V and J ends lost 4 bases and 6 bases respectively, with 9 bases between them. Looked up from germline, CDR1 is WSHSY and CDR2 is SAAADI. The CDR3 extends over 12 amino acids. The CDR3 here is CASSVQRAEAFF. The CDR3 DNA reads as TGCGCCAGCAGTGTTCAGAGGGCTGAAGCTTTCTTT.

This clonotype was picked up a small number of times. The chain has TRBV5-8 and TRBJ2-1, with 7 nucleotides matching TRBD1. With 3 bases clipped from V and 4 bases from J, the junction kept 13 bases outside the gene matches. CDR1 is SGHTS and CDR2 is YDEGEE in the germline V gene. This CDR3 contains 17 residues. The CDR3 sequence is CASSSIRGGFRYNEQFF. Written as DNA, the CDR3 is TGTGCCAGCAGCTCGATAAGAGGGGGCTTCCGTTACAATGAGCAGTTCTTC.

This clonotype was counted at least ten times. V and J are TRBV9 and TRBJ2-2; tentatively, D is TRBD2 (6 bases). Trimming left V 2 bases short and J 6 bases short, with 17 bases between. The CDR3 is 16 amino acids. CDR1 is SGDLS, CDR2 YYNGEE, per germline. The CDR3 DNA is TGTGCCAGCAGCGTGAGACCCGGGAGATATCCCGGGGAGCTGTTTTTT. It specifies CASSVRPGRYPGELFF.

This clonotype has a count of ten or more. The chain employs TRBV28 and TRBJ2-7; 7 nucleotides align to TRBD1. This CDR3 region has 14 residues. Trimming took 5 bases from V and 7 from J; bases not matched to a gene: 11. Germline V CDR1 and CDR2: MDHEN, SYDVKM. The CDR3 nucleotides are TGTGCCAGCAGTCCTGCAGGGGGTGGTTGGGAGCAGTACTTC. Its translation is CASSPAGGGWEQYF.

The chain is built from TRBV30 and TRBJ2-1; 14 bases line up with TRBD2. J gave up 7 bases and V 4 bases, and 12 bases lay outside the gene matches. Germline lookup yields CDR1 GTSNPN and CDR2 SVGIG (reference sequence). The CDR3 totals 17 residues. CDR3 DNA sequence: TGTGCCTGGACCAAGGACCGGACTAGCGGGAGGAAAAATGAGCAGTTCTTC. Its translation is CAWTKDRTSGRKNEQFF.

V and J are TRBV7-3 and TRBJ2-1; D not resolved. This CDR3 is built from 13 residues. V lost 6 bases to trimming and J lost 6 bases, with 12 bases between them. Germline CDR1 and CDR2: SGHTA and FQGTGA. CDR3 nucleotides: TGTGCCAGCAGACCAGCCAGTTCCAATGAGCAGTTCTTC. Amino acids: CASRPASSNEQFF.

Regarding this clonotype: Since the CDR3 does not end with the conserved phenylalanine or tryptophan, this likely comes from a read error. The rearrangement joins TRBV19 to TRBJ1-1; D is perhaps TRBD1 (5 bases). The CDR3 covers 14 residues. Germline V gene lookup returns CDR1 LNHDA and CDR2 SQIVND (reference sequence). The V and J ends lost 7 bases and 1 base respectively, with 13 bases between them. CDR3 nucleotides: TGTGCCAGTAAAGATGGGGCACGGAACACTGAAGCTTTCCTT. Amino acid sequence: CASKDGARNTEAFL.

This clonotype has a handful of counts. Being one base from a much bigger clone, this may be a read error. This CDR3 is CASSSAGTGANEQYF. CDR3 bases: TGTGCCAGCAGCTCCGCCGGGACAGGGGCCAATGAGCAGTACTTC. J is TRBJ2-7 and V is TRBV7-2; 10 bases match TRBD1. The CDR3 is 15 residues long. The germline gives CDR1 SGHTA, CDR2 FQGNSA. With V trimmed by 4 bases and J by 7 bases, 10 bases remained unmatched.

The genes are TRBV9 and TRBJ2-7; 8 bases are shared with TRBD2. CDR1 and CDR2 from the germline V gene are SGDLS and YYNGEE. The V and J ends lost 4 bases and 3 bases, in that order; junction bases with no gene match: 12. The CDR3 is made up of 16 amino acids. As DNA, the CDR3 is TGTGCCAGCAGCCCCCCGGGGGGGGAGGGGGGCTACGAGCAGTACTTC. As protein: CASSPPGGEGGYEQYF.

This clonotype was detected a few times. Here the CDR3 reads CASGQINILYGYTF. The CDR3 region has the DNA TGTGCCAGTGGACAGATTAATATCCTATATGGCTACACCTTC. The gene calls are TRBV19 and TRBJ1-2, with a possible D match to TRBD1 (6 bases). Trimming took 8 bases from V and 5 from J, leaving 18 bases between them. Per the germline V gene, CDR1 is LNHDA and CDR2 is SQIVND (reference sequence). The CDR3 totals 14 residues.